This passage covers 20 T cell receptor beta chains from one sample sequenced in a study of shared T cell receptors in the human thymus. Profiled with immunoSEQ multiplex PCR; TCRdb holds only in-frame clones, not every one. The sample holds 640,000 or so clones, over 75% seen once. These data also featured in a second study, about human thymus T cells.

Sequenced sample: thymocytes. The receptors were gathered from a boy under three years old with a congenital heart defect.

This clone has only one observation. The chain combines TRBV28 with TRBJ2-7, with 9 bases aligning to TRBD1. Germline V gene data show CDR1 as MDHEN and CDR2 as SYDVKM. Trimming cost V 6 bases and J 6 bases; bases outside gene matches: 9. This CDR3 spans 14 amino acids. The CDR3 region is CASRITGGASEQYF. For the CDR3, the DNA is TGTGCCAGCAGAATAACAGGGGGCGCGTCCGAGCAGTACTTC.

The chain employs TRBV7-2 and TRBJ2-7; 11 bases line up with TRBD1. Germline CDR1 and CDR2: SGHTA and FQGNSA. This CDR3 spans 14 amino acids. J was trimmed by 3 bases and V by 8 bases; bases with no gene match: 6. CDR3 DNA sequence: TGTGCCAGCGCGGGGACAGGGGGTCACTACGAGCAGTACTTC. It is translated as CASAGTGGHYEQYF.

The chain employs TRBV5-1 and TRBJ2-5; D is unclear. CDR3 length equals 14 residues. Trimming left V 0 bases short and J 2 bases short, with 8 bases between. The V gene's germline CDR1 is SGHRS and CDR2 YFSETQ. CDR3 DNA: TGCGCCAGCAGCTTGGGGGCAGGTCAAGAGACCCAGTACTTC. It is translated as CASSLGAGQETQYF.

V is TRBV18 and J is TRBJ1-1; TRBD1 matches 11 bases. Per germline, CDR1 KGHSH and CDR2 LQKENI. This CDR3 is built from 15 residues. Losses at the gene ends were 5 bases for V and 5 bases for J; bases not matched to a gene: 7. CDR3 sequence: CASSAIGTGGTEAFF. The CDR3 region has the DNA TGTGCCAGCTCAGCCATCGGGACAGGGGGTACTGAAGCTTTCTTT.

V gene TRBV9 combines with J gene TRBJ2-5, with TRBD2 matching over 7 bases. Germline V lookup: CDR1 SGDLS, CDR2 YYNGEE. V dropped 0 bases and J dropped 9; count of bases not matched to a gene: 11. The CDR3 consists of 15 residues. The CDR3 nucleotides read TGTGCCAGCAGCGTAGCTAGCGGAGCCTTATGGGCCCAGTACTTC. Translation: CASSVASGALWAQYF.

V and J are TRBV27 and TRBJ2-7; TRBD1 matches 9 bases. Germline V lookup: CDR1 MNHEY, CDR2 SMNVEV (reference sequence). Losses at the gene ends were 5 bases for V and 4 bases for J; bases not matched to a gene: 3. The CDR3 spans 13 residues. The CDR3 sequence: CASSPGQGYEQYF. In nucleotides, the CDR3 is TGTGCCAGCAGTCCCGGACAGGGGTACGAGCAGTACTTC.

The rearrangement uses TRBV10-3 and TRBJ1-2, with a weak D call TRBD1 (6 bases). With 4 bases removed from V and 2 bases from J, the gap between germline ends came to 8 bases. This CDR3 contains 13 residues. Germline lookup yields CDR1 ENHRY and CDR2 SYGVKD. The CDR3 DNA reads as TGTGCCATCAGTGGGGACACCAACTATGGCTACACCTTC. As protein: CAISGDTNYGYTF.

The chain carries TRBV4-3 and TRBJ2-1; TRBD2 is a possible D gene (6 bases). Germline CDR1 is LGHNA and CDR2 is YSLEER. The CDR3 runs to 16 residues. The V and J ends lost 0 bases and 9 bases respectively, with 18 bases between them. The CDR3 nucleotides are TGCGCCAGCAGCCAAGATGGGCCAGGCCTAGCGTGTGAGCAGTTCTTC. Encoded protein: CASSQDGPGLACEQFF.

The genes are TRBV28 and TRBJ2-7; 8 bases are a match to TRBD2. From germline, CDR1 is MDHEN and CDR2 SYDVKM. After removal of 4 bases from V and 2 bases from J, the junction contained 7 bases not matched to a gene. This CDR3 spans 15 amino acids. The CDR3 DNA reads TGTGCCAGCAGTTCCACTTTAGCGGGAACCTACGAGCAGTACTTC. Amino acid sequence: CASSSTLAGTYEQYF.

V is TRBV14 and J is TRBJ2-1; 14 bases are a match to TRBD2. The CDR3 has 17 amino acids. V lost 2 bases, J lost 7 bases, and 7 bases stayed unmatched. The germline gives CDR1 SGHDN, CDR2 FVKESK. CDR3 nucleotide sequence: TGTGCCAGCAGCCAAAGACCGACTAGCGGGGGGGCTAATGAGCAGTTCTTC. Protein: CASSQRPTSGGANEQFF.

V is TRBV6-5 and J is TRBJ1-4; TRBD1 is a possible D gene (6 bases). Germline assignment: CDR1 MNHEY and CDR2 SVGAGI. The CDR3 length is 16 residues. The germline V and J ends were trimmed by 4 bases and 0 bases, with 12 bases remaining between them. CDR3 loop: CASSCGQRTTNEKLFF. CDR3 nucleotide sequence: TGTGCCAGCAGTTGCGGACAGAGAACAACTAATGAAAAACTGTTTTTT.

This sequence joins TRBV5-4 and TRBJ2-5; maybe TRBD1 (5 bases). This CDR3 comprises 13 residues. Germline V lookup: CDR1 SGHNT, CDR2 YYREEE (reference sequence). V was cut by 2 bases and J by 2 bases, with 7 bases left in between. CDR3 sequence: CASSFSGQETQYF. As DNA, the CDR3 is TGTGCCAGCAGCTTTTCAGGGCAAGAGACCCAGTACTTC.

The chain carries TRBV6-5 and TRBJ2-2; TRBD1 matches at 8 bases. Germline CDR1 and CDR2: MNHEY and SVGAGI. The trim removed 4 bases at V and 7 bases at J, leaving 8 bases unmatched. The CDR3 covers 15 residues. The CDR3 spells CASSFTGTGNGELFF. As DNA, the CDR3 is TGTGCCAGCAGTTTTACCGGGACAGGTAACGGGGAGCTGTTTTTT.

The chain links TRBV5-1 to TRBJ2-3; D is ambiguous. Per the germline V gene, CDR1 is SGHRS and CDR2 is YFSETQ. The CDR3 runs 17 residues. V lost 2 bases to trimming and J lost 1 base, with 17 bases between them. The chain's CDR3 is CASSLTPYDLGTDTQYF. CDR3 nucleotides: TGCGCCAGCAGCTTAACCCCTTACGATTTAGGCACAGATACGCAGTATTTT.

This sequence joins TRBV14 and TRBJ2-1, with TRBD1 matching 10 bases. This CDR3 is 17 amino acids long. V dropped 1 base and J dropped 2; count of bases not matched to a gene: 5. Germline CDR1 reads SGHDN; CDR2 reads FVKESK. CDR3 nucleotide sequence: TGTGCCAGCAGCCAAGGTAACGGGACAGGGGCCTACAATGAGCAGTTCTTC. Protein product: CASSQGNGTGAYNEQFF. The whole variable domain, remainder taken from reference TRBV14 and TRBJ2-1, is EAGVTQFPSHSVIEKGQTVTLRCDPISGHDNLYWYRRVMGKEIKFLLHFVKESKQDESGMPNNRFLAERTGGTYSTLKVQPAELEDSGVYFCASSQGNGTGAYNEQFFGPGTRLTVL.

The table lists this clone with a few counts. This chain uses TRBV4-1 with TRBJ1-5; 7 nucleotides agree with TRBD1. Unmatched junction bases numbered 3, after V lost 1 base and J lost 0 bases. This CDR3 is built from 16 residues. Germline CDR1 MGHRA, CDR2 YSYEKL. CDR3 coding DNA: TGCGCCAGCAGCCAAGGGGACAGTAATAGCAATCAGCCCCAGCATTTT. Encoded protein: CASSQGDSNSNQPQHF.

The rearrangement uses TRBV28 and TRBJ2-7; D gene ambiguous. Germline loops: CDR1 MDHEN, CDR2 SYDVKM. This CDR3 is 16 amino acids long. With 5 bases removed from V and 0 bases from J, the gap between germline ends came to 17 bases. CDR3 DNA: TGTGCCAGCAGTCCCAACCCGAATACGAGCTCCTACGAGCAGTACTTC. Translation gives CASSPNPNTSSYEQYF.

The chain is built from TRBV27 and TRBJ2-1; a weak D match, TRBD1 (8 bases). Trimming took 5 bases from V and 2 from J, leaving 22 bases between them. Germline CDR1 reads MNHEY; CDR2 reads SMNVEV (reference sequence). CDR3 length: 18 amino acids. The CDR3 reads CASSPGGTGHSPYNEQFF. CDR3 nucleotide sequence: TGTGCCAGCAGTCCCGGGGGGACAGGCCATAGTCCCTACAATGAGCAGTTCTTC.

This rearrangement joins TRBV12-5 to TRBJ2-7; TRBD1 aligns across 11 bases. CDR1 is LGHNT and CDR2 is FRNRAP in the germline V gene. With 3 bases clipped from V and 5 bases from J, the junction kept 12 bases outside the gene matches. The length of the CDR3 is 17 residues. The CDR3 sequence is CASGLDRRDRGVDEQYF. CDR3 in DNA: TGTGCTAGTGGTTTAGACCGCCGGGACAGGGGGGTGGACGAGCAGTACTTC.

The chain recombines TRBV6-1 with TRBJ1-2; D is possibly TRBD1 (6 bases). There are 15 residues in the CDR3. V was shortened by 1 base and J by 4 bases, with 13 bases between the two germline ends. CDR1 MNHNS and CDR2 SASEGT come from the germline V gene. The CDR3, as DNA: TGTGCCAGCAGTGAAGGAGAGACAGGCCCCTATGGCTACACCTTC. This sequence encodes CASSEGETGPYGYTF.